Listed below are T cell receptor beta chains from one sample, sequenced in a study of blood T cell repertoires in COVID-19. Here immunoSEQ multiplex PCR was the method, and the copy in TCRdb shows in-frame clones only, minus some. This sample yields 190,000 or so clones, of which about 83% are seen a single time; over 7% belongs to the top ten. Sequences were obtained from PBMCs or T cells enriched from blood (not recorded which). The receptors derive from a woman in her twenties or thirties who had recovered from COVID-19. CDR3s leave out the opening cysteine and the closing phenylalanine or tryptophan. Each record gives: V gene, J gene, clone size, CDR3 protein. Expanded clones get a size class; other rows say once, few or many, or leave the size out.

v_gene: TRBV9
j_gene: TRBJ1-4
abundance: .
CDR3aa: ASGGSTNEKLF

v_gene: TRBV27
j_gene: TRBJ2-7
abundance: few
CDR3aa: ASSPDRERSYEQY

v_gene: TRBV7-2
j_gene: TRBJ2-7
abundance: few
CDR3aa: ASSLVGGAGWEQY

v_gene: TRBV29-1
j_gene: TRBJ2-7
abundance: .
CDR3aa: SVEDGAGYEQY

v_gene: TRBV21-1
j_gene: TRBJ1-4
abundance: .
CDR3aa: ASSKSLQTGGSSTNEKLF

v_gene: TRBV4-2
j_gene: TRBJ2-3
abundance: .
CDR3aa: ASSQDLRGGGNTYTQY

v_gene: TRBV19
j_gene: TRBJ2-7
abundance: .
CDR3aa: ASSRGQGSGYEQY

v_gene: TRBV27
j_gene: TRBJ1-5
abundance: .
CDR3aa: ASSDTGGSNQPQH

v_gene: TRBV5-8
j_gene: TRBJ2-7
abundance: .
CDR3aa: ASSLAPGNYEQY

v_gene: TRBV20-1
j_gene: TRBJ2-5
abundance: .
CDR3aa: SASLASQTQY

v_gene: TRBV6-1
j_gene: TRBJ1-6
abundance: once
CDR3aa: ASSARTGGSDSPLH

v_gene: TRBV19
j_gene: TRBJ2-3
abundance: few
CDR3aa: ASSIRREGRTDTQY

v_gene: TRBV7-9
j_gene: TRBJ2-1
abundance: once
CDR3aa: ASSPSVGAPRHEQF

v_gene: TRBV7-9
j_gene: TRBJ2-7
abundance: .
CDR3aa: ASGPLTYEQY

v_gene: TRBV25-1
j_gene: TRBJ1-2
abundance: .
CDR3aa: ASSEGEPYGYT

v_gene: TRBV7-3
j_gene: TRBJ1-2
abundance: .
CDR3aa: ASSLTSGTTWGGYT

v_gene: TRBV30
j_gene: TRBJ1-1
abundance: .
CDR3aa: AWSGQGHTEAF

v_gene: TRBV5-4
j_gene: TRBJ2-5
abundance: .
CDR3aa: ASSLGDIQETQY

v_gene: TRBV30
j_gene: TRBJ2-7
abundance: .
CDR3aa: AWSGGTSGRTLTYEQY

v_gene: TRBV5-6
j_gene: TRBJ2-2
abundance: .
CDR3aa: ASSLMLAGYANTGELF

v_gene: TRBV7-3
j_gene: TRBJ2-2
abundance: .
CDR3aa: ASKTGAYTGELF

v_gene: TRBV28
j_gene: TRBJ1-2
abundance: .
CDR3aa: ARVRQGLNYGYT

v_gene: TRBV4-2
j_gene: TRBJ2-1
abundance: .
CDR3aa: ASSLPADRALNEQF

v_gene: TRBV9
j_gene: TRBJ2-1
abundance: .
CDR3aa: ASNLVGQGKDNEQF

v_gene: TRBV21-1
j_gene: TRBJ2-3
abundance: .
CDR3aa: ASSLDRARPTDTQY

v_gene: TRBV11-3
j_gene: TRBJ1-1
abundance: .
CDR3aa: ASSTFRDSNTEAF

v_gene: TRBV6-5
j_gene: TRBJ1-1
abundance: many
CDR3aa: ASTTGEWNTEAF

v_gene: TRBV27
j_gene: TRBJ2-7
abundance: .
CDR3aa: ASGDRFYEQY

v_gene: TRBV12-5
j_gene: TRBJ1-2
abundance: .
CDR3aa: ASGFQGSDGYT

v_gene: TRBV5-4
j_gene: TRBJ2-2
abundance: .
CDR3aa: ASSLDPSGRGLGGELF

v_gene: TRBV6-5
j_gene: TRBJ1-1
abundance: .
CDR3aa: ASNSGQGRIGEAF

v_gene: TRBV6-5
j_gene: TRBJ1-4
abundance: .
CDR3aa: ASSRGREKLF

v_gene: TRBV29-1
j_gene: TRBJ2-3
abundance: .
CDR3aa: SGTSGSTDTQY

v_gene: TRBV29-1
j_gene: TRBJ2-4
abundance: few
CDR3aa: SVVPTAGLGIQY

v_gene: TRBV7-8
j_gene: TRBJ2-7
abundance: .
CDR3aa: ASSDTDSYEQY

v_gene: TRBV18
j_gene: TRBJ2-7
abundance: .
CDR3aa: ASSLGQGLYEQY

v_gene: TRBV9
j_gene: TRBJ2-3
abundance: .
CDR3aa: ASSPRSDTQY

v_gene: TRBV28
j_gene: TRBJ2-5
abundance: once
CDR3aa: ASSLLTSGSETQY

v_gene: TRBV5-1
j_gene: TRBJ1-1
abundance: .
CDR3aa: ASSSTGSTEAF

v_gene: TRBV27
j_gene: TRBJ2-6
abundance: .
CDR3aa: ASSSGQGLLNSGANVLT

v_gene: TRBV19
j_gene: TRBJ2-3
abundance: .
CDR3aa: ASSITSESTDTQY

v_gene: TRBV6-1
j_gene: TRBJ2-7
abundance: .
CDR3aa: ASSEMAGPYEQY

v_gene: TRBV27
j_gene: TRBJ1-6
abundance: .
CDR3aa: ASTTGGGGSPLH

v_gene: TRBV11-2
j_gene: TRBJ2-7
abundance: .
CDR3aa: ASATGTTYEQY

v_gene: TRBV3-1/TRBV3-2
j_gene: TRBJ2-7
abundance: .
CDR3aa: ASSQDGIHSRDRGYEQY

v_gene: TRBV6-5
j_gene: TRBJ2-7
abundance: few
CDR3aa: ASRVGGSVLDEQY

v_gene: TRBV3-1/TRBV3-2
j_gene: TRBJ2-7
abundance: .
CDR3aa: ASSQEVAGGTLDEQY

v_gene: TRBV19
j_gene: TRBJ1-1
abundance: .
CDR3aa: ASRGQGDNAEAF

v_gene: TRBV19
j_gene: TRBJ1-5
abundance: .
CDR3aa: ASSMGEHSNQPQH

v_gene: TRBV10-3
j_gene: TRBJ2-7
abundance: .
CDR3aa: AISPGTSGNTRYEQY

v_gene: TRBV18
j_gene: TRBJ2-1
abundance: .
CDR3aa: ASSPRTSDNEQF

v_gene: TRBV3-1/TRBV3-2
j_gene: TRBJ1-4
abundance: .
CDR3aa: ASSPLTAGEKLF